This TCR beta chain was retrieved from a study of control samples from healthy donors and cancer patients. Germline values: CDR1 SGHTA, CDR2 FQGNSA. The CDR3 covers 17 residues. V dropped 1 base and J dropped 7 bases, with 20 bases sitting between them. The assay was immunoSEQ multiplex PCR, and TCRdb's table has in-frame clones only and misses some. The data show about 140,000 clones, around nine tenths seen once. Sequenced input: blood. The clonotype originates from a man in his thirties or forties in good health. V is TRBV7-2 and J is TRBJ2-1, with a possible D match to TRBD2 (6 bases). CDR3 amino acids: CASSLGGVSGMRNEQFF. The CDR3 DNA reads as TGTGCCAGCAGCTTAGGCGGGGTTTCGGGAATGAGGAATGAGCAGTTCTTC.